This is a list of T cell receptor beta chains from one sample in a study of cytomegalovirus exposure and HLA in healthy donors. Libraries were prepared by immunoSEQ multiplex PCR; TCRdb keeps only in-frame clonotypes and omits some of them. The table includes 65,000 to 95,000 clones, roughly 70% detected once. The specimen was PBMCs. Source of these receptors: a man between 65 and 85 years old in good health and CMV-seronegative. Each CDR3 is given with its conserved first and last residue. D genes are given only for firm matches. Clone size is stated in some rows and not others, as once, few, many or a class when expanded.

TRBV6-1	TRBJ1-1	NA	NA	TGTGCCAGCAGTGGCGCGGGGGGCACTGAAGCTTTCTTT	CASSGAGGTEAFF
TRBV7-2	TRBJ2-3	TRBD2	NA	TGTGCCAGCAGCTTATTAGCCGGGACTAGCGGCACAGATACGCAGTATTTT	CASSLLAGTSGTDTQYF
TRBV6-6	TRBJ2-7	TRBD2	NA	TGTGCCAGCAGTTACTCAGGACTAGCCTCATCCGAGCAGTACTTC	CASSYSGLASSEQYF
TRBV30	TRBJ2-5	TRBD1	NA	TGTGCCTGGAGCGACCCGGACAGGGAGGTAGAGACCCAGTACTTC	CAWSDPDREVETQYF
TRBV4-1	TRBJ2-5	TRBD2	NA	TGCGCCAGCAGCCAAGAACTAGCGGGAGGGCCGGGCGATCGGACCCAGTACTTC	CASSQELAGGPGDRTQYF
TRBV27	TRBJ1-1	NA	NA	TGTGCCAGCCACGGGATGGGAGGCTCTGAAGCTTTCTTT	CASHGMGGSEAFF
TRBV5-4	TRBJ2-7	NA	NA	TGTGCCAGCAGCTCCACAGGGAACCCCTACGAGCAGTACTTC	CASSSTGNPYEQYF
TRBV4-3	TRBJ1-5	TRBD1	NA	TGCGCCAGCAGCCAAGATTGGGACAGGGGGTCTCAGCCCCAGCATTTT	CASSQDWDRGSQPQHF
TRBV27	TRBJ1-6	NA	NA	TGTGCCAGCAGTTTGCGAGGATCACCCCTCCACTTT	CASSLRGSPLHF
TRBV6-5	TRBJ1-1	NA	few	TGTGCCAGCAGAGAGACAATCCACCTGAGTGCTTTCTTT	CASRETIHLSAFF
TRBV30	TRBJ1-5	NA	NA	TGTGCCTGGAGTCTAGGACCGGGGGATGCTCAGCCCCAGCATTTT	CAWSLGPGDAQPQHF
TRBV6-5	TRBJ1-1	TRBD1	once	TGTGCCAGCAGTTACACCACAGGGGCGGACACTGAAGCTTTCTTT	CASSYTTGADTEAFF
TRBV30	TRBJ1-3	NA	few	TGTGCCTGGGCTCCGGGGGGCTCTGGAAACACCATATATTTT	CAWAPGGSGNTIYF
TRBV7-2	TRBJ2-7	TRBD1	NA	TGTGCCAGCAGCCCGGACAGGGGCCAATACGAGCAGTACTTC	CASSPDRGQYEQYF
TRBV6-5	TRBJ1-4	NA	NA	TGTGCCAGCAGTTACTCGGGAGGGGGTAATGAAAAACTGTTTTTT	CASSYSGGGNEKLFF
TRBV7-2	TRBJ1-5	TRBD1	NA	TGTGCCAGCAGTCGGGACAGGGGTGGTCAGCCCCAGCATTTT	CASSRDRGGQPQHF
TRBV14	TRBJ1-1	TRBD1	NA	TGTGCCAGCAGCTCACAGGGGTTAGAAGCTTTCTTT	CASSSQGLEAFF
TRBV2	TRBJ2-7	NA	once	TGTGCCAGCACCCTACGCCCATCCTACGAGCAGTACTTC	CASTLRPSYEQYF
TRBV10-3	TRBJ2-7	TRBD1	NA	TGTGCCATCAGTGACAAGGACAGGGGAGGGACCTACGAGCAGTACTTC	CAISDKDRGGTYEQYF
TRBV6-5	TRBJ2-2	TRBD2	few	TGTGCCAGCAGTTACGCGGGGGGGCCCGACGGGGAGCTGTTTTTT	CASSYAGGPDGELFF
TRBV2	TRBJ1-3	NA	many	TGTGCCAGCAGGGCCTCGGGAAACACCATATATTTT	CASRASGNTIYF
TRBV5-4	TRBJ1-6	NA	NA	TGTGCCAGCAGCTTGGCTCGGGGCTCCTATAATTCACCCCTCCACTTT	CASSLARGSYNSPLHF
TRBV6-1	TRBJ2-5	TRBD2	NA	TGTGCCTGGGGACTAGCGGGGGGTGGGGAGACCCAGTACTTC	CAWGLAGGGETQYF
TRBV4-3	TRBJ2-1	TRBD2	NA	TGCGCCAGCAGCGTCCGGATTCTTAAATCTGCGGGACTAGCGGGATACAATGAGCAGTTCTTC	CASSVRILKSAGLAGYNEQFF
TRBV18	TRBJ1-1	NA	few	TGTGCCAGCTCACCGACAGGCGCCACTGAAGCTTTCTTT	CASSPTGATEAFF
TRBV19	TRBJ1-2	NA	NA	TGTGCCAGTAGGATGGGACAATCACATAACTATGGCTACACCTTC	CASRMGQSHNYGYTF
TRBV7-9	TRBJ2-3	TRBD2	NA	TGTGCCAGCAGGTCGACTAGCCGGGGGGATACGCAGTATTTT	CASRSTSRGDTQYF
TRBV18	TRBJ2-1	NA	once	TGTGCCAGCTCACCACGGGCGGGACAGCCTTACAATGAGCAGTTCTTC	CASSPRAGQPYNEQFF
TRBV6-5	TRBJ2-7	TRBD1	few	TGTGCCAGCAGTTACAGTGGACAGGGATTAATCTACGAGCAGTACTTC	CASSYSGQGLIYEQYF
TRBV28	TRBJ2-3	TRBD2	NA	TGTGCCAGCAGCACCCCCGCCGGGACTAGTCCAGATACGCAGTATTTT	CASSTPAGTSPDTQYF
TRBV7-8	TRBJ1-3	TRBD1	NA	TGTGCCAGCAGCCCCGACAGGGGTTTAGGAAACACCATATATTTT	CASSPDRGLGNTIYF
TRBV7-9	TRBJ2-7	TRBD1	NA	TGTTCCAGCAGCTTAGGGACAGGGGTATCCTACGAGCAGTACTTC	CSSSLGTGVSYEQYF
TRBV5-1	TRBJ2-2	NA	NA	TGCGCCAGCAGCTCCCGGGCACTAGACACCGGGGAGCTGTTTTTT	CASSSRALDTGELFF
TRBV9	TRBJ2-7	TRBD2	NA	TGTGCCAGCAGCACGACCGGGACTAGCGGGTACGAGCAGTACTTC	CASSTTGTSGYEQYF
TRBV28	TRBJ1-2	TRBD1	NA	TGTGCCAGCAGCCCGGCCAGGGGGCTTCCCTATGGCTACACCTTC	CASSPARGLPYGYTF
TRBV7-9	TRBJ1-4	NA	NA	TGTGCCAGCAGCTTAGCGCAGGGTGCAACTAATGAAAAACTGTTTTTT	CASSLAQGATNEKLFF
TRBV5-1	TRBJ2-3	NA	NA	TGCGCCAGCAGGGGGTTGGGCGGGAGCACAGATACGCAGTATTTT	CASRGLGGSTDTQYF
TRBV11-3	TRBJ2-2	TRBD1	NA	TGTGCCAGCAGCGGGACAGGGGCTATCGGGGAGCTGTTTTTT	CASSGTGAIGELFF
TRBV19	TRBJ1-1	TRBD1	NA	TGTGCCAGTAGTATTGACAGGGAAGTCACTGAAGCTTTCTTT	CASSIDREVTEAFF
TRBV4-3	TRBJ2-3	TRBD2	once	TGCGCCAGCAGCCGCGGGACTAGCGGGGGGACGAGTACAGATACGCAGTATTTT	CASSRGTSGGTSTDTQYF
TRBV6-5	TRBJ2-5	TRBD2	NA	TGTGCCACCCGAAACGGGGGGGAGGAGACCCAGTACTTC	CATRNGGEETQYF
TRBV5-1	TRBJ2-1	NA	NA	TGCGCCAGCAGCTCCCAACTAGCAGGTAATGAGCAGTTCTTC	CASSSQLAGNEQFF
TRBV7-6	TRBJ1-6	NA	NA	TGTGCCAGCAGCTTAGATTCAGTAAATTCACCCCTCCACTTT	CASSLDSVNSPLHF
TRBV7-9	TRBJ1-4	TRBD1	NA	TGTTCCAGCAGCCGTCCTATCCGGGACAGTTCTAATGAAAAACTGTTTTTT	CSSSRPIRDSSNEKLFF
TRBV5-6	TRBJ2-3	TRBD2	NA	TGTGCCAGCAGCCGTCAGTCAAGGACTAGTCTCACAGATACGCAGTATTTT	CASSRQSRTSLTDTQYF
TRBV7-2	TRBJ2-1	TRBD1	NA	TGTGCCAGCAGCACCTTGGGACAGGCATACAATGAGCAGTTCTTC	CASSTLGQAYNEQFF
TRBV19	TRBJ2-1	TRBD2	NA	TGTGCCAGTTCGGGGACTAGCGGGGGGTTTGAGCAGTTCTTC	CASSGTSGGFEQFF
TRBV19	TRBJ1-1	NA	NA	TGTGCCACCGCCGCCAGTGGGGGGGGCACTGAAGCTTTCTTT	CATAASGGGTEAFF
TRBV4-3	TRBJ2-3	NA	few	TGCGCCAGCAGCCAAGAGCCGGGACTGATCACAGATACGCAGTATTTT	CASSQEPGLITDTQYF
TRBV10-2	TRBJ2-2	TRBD1	NA	TGCGCCAGCAGATACGACAGGGCGAACACCGGGGAGCTGTTTTTT	CASRYDRANTGELFF